This passage covers 13 T cell receptor beta chains from one sample sequenced in a study of cytomegalovirus exposure and HLA in healthy donors. PCR primers comprised 60 Vbeta and 13 Jbeta primers. Here immunoSEQ multiplex PCR was the method, and the copy in TCRdb shows in-frame clones only, minus some. The table lists just over 150,000 clones, around 84% of them singletons, with around 6.6% in the top ten. The sequencing input was PBMCs. Receptor source: a man aged 50-60 years in good health and CMV-seropositive.

This clone has more than one count but fewer than ten. The sample has other DNA sequences that encode this CDR3 too. The chain combines TRBV15 with TRBJ2-5; 8 bases map to TRBD2. Germline-derived CDR1 and CDR2 are LNHNV and YYDKDF (reference sequence). After removal of 4 bases from V and 5 bases from J, the junction contained 3 bases not matched to a gene. The CDR3 runs 13 residues. The DNA of the CDR3 is TGTGCCACCAGCACCGTAGCGGGGGAGACCCAGTACTTC. This encodes CATSTVAGETQYF.

The rearrangement links TRBV10-3 to TRBJ1-2, with a possible D match to TRBD1 (6 bases). The CDR3 is 14 amino acids. Germline V CDR1 and CDR2: ENHRY, SYGVKD. Trimming took 0 bases from V and 3 from J, leaving 8 bases between them. The CDR3 nucleotides are TGTGCCATCAGTGAGTCGGCAGGGGACTATGGCTACACCTTC. This encodes CAISESAGDYGYTF.

This rearrangement joins TRBV9 to TRBJ2-5; TRBD2 agrees at 8 bases. Trimming cost V 4 bases and J 4 bases; bases outside gene matches: 9. The CDR3 spans 15 residues. Germline values: CDR1 SGDLS, CDR2 YYNGEE. Here the CDR3 DNA reads TGTGCCAGCAGCACCCGAGGGCGGGAGGCAGAGACCCAGTACTTC. It encodes CASSTRGREAETQYF.

CDR3 nucleotide sequence: TGTGCCAGTAGTATGGTAGGGAGGGAGCAGCCCCAGCATTTT. Protein: CASSMVGREQPQHF. V is TRBV19 and J is TRBJ1-5, with D unclear. This CDR3 has 14 amino acids. Trimming cost V 3 bases and J 7 bases, with 13 bases left between them. CDR1 is LNHDA and CDR2 is SQIVND in the germline V gene (reference sequence). The full variable domain, with the rest looked up from reference TRBV19 and TRBJ1-5, is DGGITQSPKYLFRKEGQNVTLSCEQNLNHDAMYWYRQDPGQGLRLIYYSQIVNDFQKGDIAEGYSVSREKKESFPLTVTSAQKNPTAFYLCASSMVGREQPQHFGDGTRLSIL.

The chain carries TRBV7-8 and TRBJ2-7, with 7 bases identical to TRBD1. The CDR3 has 13 residues. The germline gives CDR1 SGHVS, CDR2 FQNEAQ. V shed 2 bases and J 5 bases; nucleotides not matched to a gene: 3. This CDR3 reads CASSLTGTDEQYV. The CDR3 DNA is TGTGCCAGCAGCTTAACAGGGACAGACGAGCAGTACGTC.

V is TRBV9 and J is TRBJ2-3, with 12 bases fitting TRBD2. The germline V gene has CDR1 SGDLS and CDR2 YYNGEE. The CDR3 extends over 15 amino acids. The V segment lost 3 bases and the J segment 3 bases; nucleotides outside the gene matches: 2. The CDR3 is CASSAGLAGTDTQYF. The CDR3 bases are TGTGCCAGCAGCGCCGGACTAGCGGGAACAGATACGCAGTATTTT.

This clone was picked up one time. V gene TRBV6-6 combines with J gene TRBJ2-7, with D tentatively TRBD2 (5 bases). The CDR3 runs to 13 residues. Trimming took off 3 bases at V and 7 bases at J, with 13 bases between the two ends. The germline CDR1 and CDR2 sequences are MNHNY and SVGAGI (reference sequence). The chain's CDR3 is CASSYSPGWEQYV. CDR3 nucleotides: TGTGCCAGCAGTTATTCTCCGGGGTGGGAGCAGTACGTC.

This clone was counted only a few times. The chain has TRBV29-1 and TRBJ2-4, with 13 bases that match TRBD2. The CDR3 spans 12 residues. CDR1 is SQVTM and CDR2 is ANQGSEA in the germline V gene. J gave up 8 bases and V 7 bases, and 2 bases lay outside the gene matches. The chain's CDR3 is CSGTSGSYIQYF. The CDR3 DNA sequence: TGCAGCGGGACTAGCGGGAGTTACATTCAGTACTTC.

The DNA for the CDR3 is TGTGCCAGCAGCCATCTCCAGGGGAGGGTAGGGGAGACCCAGTACTTC. It specifies CASSHLQGRVGETQYF. The chain couples TRBV5-4 to TRBJ2-5, with D possibly matching TRBD2 (7 bases). Germline lookup yields CDR1 SGHNT and CDR2 YYREEE (reference sequence). With 4 bases removed from V and 5 bases from J, the gap between germline ends came to 21 bases. The CDR3 length is 16 residues.

The genes are TRBV5-1 and TRBJ1-1, with TRBD1 identical over 7 bases. The germline V gene has CDR1 SGHRS and CDR2 YFSETQ. The CDR3 is made up of 16 amino acids. J gave up 1 base and V 0 bases, and 6 bases lay outside the gene matches. CDR3 bases: TGCGCCAGCAGCTTGGGCTCGGGACAGCAGAACACTGAAGCTTTCTTT. Translation: CASSLGSGQQNTEAFF.

This chain uses TRBV29-1 with TRBJ2-6; a weak D match, TRBD1 (5 bases). The V end lost 3 bases, the J end lost 3 bases, and 6 bases lay between the germline ends. CDR3 length: 13 amino acids. Germline V CDR1 and CDR2: SQVTM, ANQGSEA. CDR3 bases: TGCAGCGTTGACAGGGATGGGGCCAACGTCCTGACTTTC. Its translation: CSVDRDGANVLTF.

This clone has a single count. The J gene is TRBJ2-1, the V gene TRBV29-1; D is uncertain. The length of the CDR3 is 12 residues. Trimming took off 1 base at V and 5 bases at J, with 6 bases between the two ends. CDR1 and CDR2 from the germline V gene are SQVTM and ANQGSEA. The DNA for the CDR3 is TGCAGCGTTGAAGCTGGAGACAATGAGCAGTTCTTC. Its translation: CSVEAGDNEQFF.

The chain carries TRBV27 and TRBJ2-7; D might be TRBD1 (6 bases). Germline V lookup: CDR1 MNHEY, CDR2 SMNVEV (reference sequence). V was pared by 6 bases and J by 1 base, with 13 bases between. The CDR3 length is 14 residues. CDR3 sequence: CASSRLRGSYEQYF. Written as DNA, the CDR3 is TGTGCCAGCAGCAGGCTCAGGGGTTCCTACGAGCAGTACTTC.